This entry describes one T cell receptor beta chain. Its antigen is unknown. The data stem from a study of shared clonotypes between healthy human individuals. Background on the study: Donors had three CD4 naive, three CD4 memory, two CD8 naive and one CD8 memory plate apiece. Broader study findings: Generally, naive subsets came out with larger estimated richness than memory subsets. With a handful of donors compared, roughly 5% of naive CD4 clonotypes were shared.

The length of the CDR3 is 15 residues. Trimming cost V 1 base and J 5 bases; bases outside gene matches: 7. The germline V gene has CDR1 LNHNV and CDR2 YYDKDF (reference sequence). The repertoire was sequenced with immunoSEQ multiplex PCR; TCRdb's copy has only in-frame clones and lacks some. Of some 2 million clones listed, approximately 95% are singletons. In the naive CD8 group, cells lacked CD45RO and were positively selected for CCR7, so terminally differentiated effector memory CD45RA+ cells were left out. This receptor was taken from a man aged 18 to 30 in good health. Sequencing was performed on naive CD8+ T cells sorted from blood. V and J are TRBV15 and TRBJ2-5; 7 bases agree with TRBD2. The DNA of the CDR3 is TGTGCCACCAGCAGAGCGCGGGGGTTCGGGGAGACCCAGTACTTC. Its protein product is CATSRARGFGETQYF.